This T cell receptor beta chain was profiled in a study of cytomegalovirus exposure and HLA in healthy donors. Use of 60 Vbeta and 13 Jbeta primers characterized the PCR. Here immunoSEQ multiplex PCR was the method, and the copy in TCRdb shows in-frame clones only, minus some. The data contain 170,000 or so clones, more than 60% of them singletons. This CDR3 is 13 amino acids long. CDR1 SNHLY and CDR2 FYNNEI come from the germline V gene. Trimming took 8 bases from V and 2 from J, leaving 11 bases between them. In regard to this clone: Its antigen is undetermined.

Broader study findings: HLA allele associations emerged for roughly 17,000 TCR beta sequences in a later analysis, at 0.05 false discovery rate. In a later analysis, CMV-associated beta chains were mostly HLA-associated, it appeared. Roughly uniform depth of sequencing across donors was assumed in presence/absence analyses.

Sequenced: PBMCs. The chain is built from TRBV2 and TRBJ2-3; D is possibly TRBD2 (5 bases). The sequence came from a woman aged 45-60 years in good health and CMV-seropositive. CDR3 protein: CASSRGITDTQYF. As DNA, the CDR3 is TGTGCCAGCTCACGGGGAATCACAGATACGCAGTATTTT. Full variable domain (rest looked up from reference TRBV2 and TRBJ2-3): EPEVTQTPSHQVTQMGQEVILRCVPISNHLYFYWYRQILGQKVEFLVSFYNNEISEKSEIFDDQFSVERPDGSNFTLKIRSTKLEDSAMYFCASSRGITDTQYFGPGTRLTVL.